This T cell receptor (beta chain) was identified during a study of cytomegalovirus exposure and HLA in healthy donors. Study-level results: Sequencing had likely introduced a cluster of highly shared sequence variants as an artifact. Later genetic work tied a missense DCLRE1C variant to beta-chain V and J trimming.

Losses at the gene ends were 2 bases for V and 7 bases for J; bases not matched to a gene: 5. CDR1 SGHVS and CDR2 FNYEAQ come from the germline V gene. The CDR3 consists of 15 residues. Details on this clone: Its specificity is unknown. Other DNA sequences in the sample encode the same CDR3.

The PCR employed 60 Vbeta primers together with 13 Jbeta primers. TCRdb's table, derived via immunoSEQ multiplex PCR, lists solely in-frame clones and lacks some. This sample's table has nearly 200,000 clones. The chain employs TRBV7-6 and TRBJ1-6; 7 bases match TRBD1. The sequence was obtained from a boy aged 10-17 years in good health and CMV-seronegative. The source material was PBMCs. The CDR3 region has the DNA TGTGCCAGCAGCTTATCTGGGACAGCCAATTCACCCCTCCACTTT. Residues: CASSLSGTANSPLHF. The full variable domain, in which reference TRBV7-6 and TRBJ1-6 provide the parts outside the CDR3, is GAGVSQSPRYKVTKRGQDVALRCDPISGHVSLYWYRQALGQGPEFLTYFNYEAQQDKSGLPNDRFSAERPEGSISTLTIQRTEQRDSAMYRCASSLSGTANSPLHFGNGTRLTVT.